The entry below describes one T cell receptor beta chain. Its specificity is unknown. V was trimmed by 4 bases and J by 3 bases, leaving 10 bases between them. The CDR3 covers 13 residues. Per germline, CDR1 MRHNA and CDR2 SNTAGT. These data originate in a study of early T cells in non-severe SARS-CoV-2 infection. About the research overall: Investigators sequenced bulk RNA drawn from unsorted whole blood, and chains remained unpaired. Findings of the study overall: Clonotype matching in VDJdb favored anti-spike CD8 responses and did not capture private and CD4 specificities.

Unique molecular identifier tags were affixed to discrete cDNA molecules. TCRdb used MiXCR to reprocess the 5' RACE reads, holding one entry per CDR3 protein. The data show 65,000 to 85,000 distinct CDR3 sequences, 13% seen once. The sample taken for sequencing was whole blood. The TCR originated in an adult who was a healthcare worker with PCR-confirmed SARS-CoV-2 infection or an uninfected control (not recorded which). The chain combines TRBV6-4 with TRBJ2-7; D remains unclear. In DNA, the CDR3 is TGTGCCAGCAGTGTAACAGAGTACTACGAGCAGTACTTC. Protein sequence: CASSVTEYYEQYF.